The TCR beta chain under discussion was sequenced for a study of Tregs in tolerant kidney transplant recipients. Assay: immunoSEQ multiplex PCR; the TCRdb copy retains only in-frame clones and omits some. The table records approximately 60,000 clones, around 87% of them present only once. Concerning this clone: Antigen specificity is unknown.

Mixed chimerism was transient after nonmyeloablative marrow transplants from related graft donors. Unstimulated Tregs (CD4+CD25+CD127-) and CD4+CD25- non-Tregs were sorted from PBMCs. Whole-study findings and limits: Findings come from small patient numbers and require larger validation. Antigen-driven expansion was suggested because donor-specific Tregs expanded more than all Tregs in tolerant patients. Some patients' samples used different primers over time, so nucleotide sequences weren't comparable.

This TCR was sampled from a human patient who received a combined kidney and bone marrow transplant. T cells may partly derive from the graft donor. Sample: CD4+ T cells from blood (PBMCs), taken 6 months after the transplant.

CDR3 nucleotides: TGTGCCAGCAGTGAGACCGGGACAGATCCAGATACGCAGTATTTT. Encoded protein: CASSETGTDPDTQYF. The genes are TRBV6-4 and TRBJ2-3; TRBD1 aligns across 7 bases. The CDR3 extends over 15 amino acids. The ends lost 3 bases at V and 4 bases at J; junction bases unmatched: 7. Germline V gives CDR1 MRHNA, CDR2 SNTAGT.